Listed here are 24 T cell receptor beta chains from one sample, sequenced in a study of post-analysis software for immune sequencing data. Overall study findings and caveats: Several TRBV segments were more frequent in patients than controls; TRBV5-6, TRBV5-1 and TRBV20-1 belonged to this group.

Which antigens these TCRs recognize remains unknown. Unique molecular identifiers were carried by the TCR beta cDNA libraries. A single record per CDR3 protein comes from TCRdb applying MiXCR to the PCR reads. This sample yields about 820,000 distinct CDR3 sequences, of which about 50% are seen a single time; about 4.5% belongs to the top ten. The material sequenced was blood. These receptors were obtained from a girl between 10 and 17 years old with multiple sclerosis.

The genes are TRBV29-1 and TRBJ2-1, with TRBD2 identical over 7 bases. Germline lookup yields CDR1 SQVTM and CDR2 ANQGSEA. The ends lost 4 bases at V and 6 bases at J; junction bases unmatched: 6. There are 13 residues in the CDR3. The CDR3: CSVGVAGANEQFF. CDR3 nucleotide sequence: TGCAGCGTTGGGGTCGCGGGAGCCAATGAGCAGTTCTTC.

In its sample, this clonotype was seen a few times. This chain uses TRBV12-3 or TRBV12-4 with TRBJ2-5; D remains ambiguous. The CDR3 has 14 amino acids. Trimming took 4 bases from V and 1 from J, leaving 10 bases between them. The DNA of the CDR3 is TGTGCCAGCAGTTCCGTGTCGGGCCAAGAGACCCAGTACTTC. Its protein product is CASSSVSGQETQYF.

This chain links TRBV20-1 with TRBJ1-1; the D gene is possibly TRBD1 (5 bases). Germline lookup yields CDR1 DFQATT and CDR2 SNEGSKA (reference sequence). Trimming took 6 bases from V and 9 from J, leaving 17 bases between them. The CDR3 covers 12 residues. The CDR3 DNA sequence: TGCAGTGCGCACTGGGAGGGGAATCAAGCTTTCTTT. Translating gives CSAHWEGNQAFF.

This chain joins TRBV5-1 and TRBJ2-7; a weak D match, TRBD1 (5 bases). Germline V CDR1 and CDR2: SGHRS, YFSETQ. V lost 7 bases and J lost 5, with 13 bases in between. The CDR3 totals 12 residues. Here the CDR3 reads CASGENRNEQYF. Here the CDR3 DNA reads TGCGCCAGCGGAGAAAACAGGAACGAGCAGTACTTC. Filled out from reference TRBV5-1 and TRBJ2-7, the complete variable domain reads KAGVTQTPRYLIKTRGQQVTLSCSPISGHRSVSWYQQTPGQGLQFLFEYFSETQRNKGNFPGRFSGRQFSNSRSEMNVSTLELGDSALYLCASGENRNEQYFGPGTRLTVT.

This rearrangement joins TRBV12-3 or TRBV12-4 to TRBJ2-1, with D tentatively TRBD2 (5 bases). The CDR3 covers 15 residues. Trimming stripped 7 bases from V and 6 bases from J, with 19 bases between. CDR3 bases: TGTGCCAGCATTATCGGACTTCCTCGGGGCAATGAGCAGTTCTTC. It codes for CASIIGLPRGNEQFF.

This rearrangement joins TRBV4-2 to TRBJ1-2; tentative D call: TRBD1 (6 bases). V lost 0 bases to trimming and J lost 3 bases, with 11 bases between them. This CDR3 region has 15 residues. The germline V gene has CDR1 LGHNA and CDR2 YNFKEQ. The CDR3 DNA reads TGTGCCAGCAGCCAAGATTGGCAGGGGCACTATGGCTACACCTTC. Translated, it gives CASSQDWQGHYGYTF.

CDR3 sequence reads: CAISEAGGPNYGYTF. The DNA of the CDR3 is TGTGCCATCAGTGAGGCCGGGGGGCCTAACTATGGCTACACCTTC. The V and J genes are TRBV10-3 and TRBJ1-2; D perhaps matches TRBD1 (6 bases). CDR1 and CDR2 from the germline V gene are ENHRY and SYGVKD. The CDR3 sequence is 15 residues long. The germline V and J ends were trimmed by 2 bases and 0 bases, with 10 bases remaining between them.

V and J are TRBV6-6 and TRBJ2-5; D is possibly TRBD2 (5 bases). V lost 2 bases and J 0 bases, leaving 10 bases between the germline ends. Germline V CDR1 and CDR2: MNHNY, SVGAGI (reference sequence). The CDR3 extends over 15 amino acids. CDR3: CASSYTWEYQETQYF. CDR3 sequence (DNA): TGTGCCAGCAGTTACACATGGGAGTACCAAGAGACCCAGTACTTC.

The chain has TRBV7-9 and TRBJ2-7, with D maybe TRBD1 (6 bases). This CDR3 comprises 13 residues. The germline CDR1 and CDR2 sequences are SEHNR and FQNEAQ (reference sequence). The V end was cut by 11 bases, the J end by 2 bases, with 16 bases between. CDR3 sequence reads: CASGTSEAYEQYF. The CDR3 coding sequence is TGTGCCTCCGGGACAAGTGAGGCCTACGAGCAGTACTTC.

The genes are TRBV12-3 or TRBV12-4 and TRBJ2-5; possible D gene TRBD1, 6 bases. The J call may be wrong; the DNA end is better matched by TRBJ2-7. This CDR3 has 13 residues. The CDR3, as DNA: TGTGCCAGCAGTTTTGGGCAGGGGAGCGAGCAGTACTTC. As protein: CASSFGQGSEQYF.

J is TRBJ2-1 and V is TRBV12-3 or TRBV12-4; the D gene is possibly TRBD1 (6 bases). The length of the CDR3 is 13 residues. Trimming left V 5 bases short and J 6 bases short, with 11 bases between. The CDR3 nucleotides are TGTGCCAGCAGTCCCAGGACAGTCAATGAGCAGTTCTTC. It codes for CASSPRTVNEQFF.

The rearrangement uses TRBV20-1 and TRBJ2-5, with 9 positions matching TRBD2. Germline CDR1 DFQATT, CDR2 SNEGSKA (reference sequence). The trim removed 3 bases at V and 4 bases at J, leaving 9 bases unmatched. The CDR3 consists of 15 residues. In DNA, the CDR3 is TGCAGTGCTAGCACGCTAGCGGGGAGTCCAGAGACCCAGTACTTC. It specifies CSASTLAGSPETQYF.

As DNA, the CDR3 is TGTGCCAGCAGCTTAGCACAGGGGGGGAACTATGGCTACACCTTC. Encoded protein: CASSLAQGGNYGYTF. The rearrangement links TRBV7-2 to TRBJ1-2; TRBD1 agrees at 8 bases. CDR1 and CDR2 (germline): SGHTA, FQGNSA. Trimming cost V 0 bases and J 2 bases; bases outside gene matches: 2. The CDR3 runs 15 residues.

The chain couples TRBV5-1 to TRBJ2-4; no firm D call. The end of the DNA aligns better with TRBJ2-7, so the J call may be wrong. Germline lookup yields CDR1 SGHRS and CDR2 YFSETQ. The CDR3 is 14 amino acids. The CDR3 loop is CASSLGEPPYEQYF. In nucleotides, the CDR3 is TGCGCCAGCAGCTTGGGTGAGCCCCCCTACGAGCAGTACTTC.

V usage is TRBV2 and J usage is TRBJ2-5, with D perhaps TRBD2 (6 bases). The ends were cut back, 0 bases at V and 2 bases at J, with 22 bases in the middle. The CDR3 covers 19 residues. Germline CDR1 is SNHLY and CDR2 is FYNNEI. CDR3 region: CASSEALILLAGIQETQYF. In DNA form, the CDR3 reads TGTGCCAGCAGTGAAGCGCTGATCTTACTGGCGGGGATTCAAGAGACCCAGTACTTC.

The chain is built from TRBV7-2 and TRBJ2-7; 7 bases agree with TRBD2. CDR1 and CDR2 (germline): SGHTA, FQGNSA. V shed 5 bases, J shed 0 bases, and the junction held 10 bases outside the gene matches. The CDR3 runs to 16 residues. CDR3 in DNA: TGTGCCAGCAGCCCCCCAGGGCGGGGGATCTCCTACGAGCAGTACTTC. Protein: CASSPPGRGISYEQYF.

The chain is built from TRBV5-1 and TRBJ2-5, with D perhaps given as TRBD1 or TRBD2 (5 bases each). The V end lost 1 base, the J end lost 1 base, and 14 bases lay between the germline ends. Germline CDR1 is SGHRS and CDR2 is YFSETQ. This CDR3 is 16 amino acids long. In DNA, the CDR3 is TGCGCCAGCAGCTTGTCTGGGGGTTCGGGCCAAGAGACCCAGTACTTC. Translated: CASSLSGGSGQETQYF.

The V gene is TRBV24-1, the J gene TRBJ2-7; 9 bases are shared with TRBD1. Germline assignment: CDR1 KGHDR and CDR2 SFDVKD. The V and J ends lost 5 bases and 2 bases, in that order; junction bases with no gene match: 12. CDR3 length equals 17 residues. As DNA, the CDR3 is TGTGCCACCAGTGCCGTCCCCGGGACAGGGTCCCCCTACGAGCAGTACTTC. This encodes CATSAVPGTGSPYEQYF.

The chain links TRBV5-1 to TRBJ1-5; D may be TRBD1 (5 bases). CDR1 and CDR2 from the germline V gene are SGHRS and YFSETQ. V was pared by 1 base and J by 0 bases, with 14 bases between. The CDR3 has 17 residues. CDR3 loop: CASSLFGGTDSNQPQHF. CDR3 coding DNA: TGCGCCAGCAGCTTGTTTGGGGGGACTGATAGCAATCAGCCCCAGCATTTT. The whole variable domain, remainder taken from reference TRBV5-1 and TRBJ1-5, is KAGVTQTPRYLIKTRGQQVTLSCSPISGHRSVSWYQQTPGQGLQFLFEYFSETQRNKGNFPGRFSGRQFSNSRSEMNVSTLELGDSALYLCASSLFGGTDSNQPQHFGDGTRLSIL.

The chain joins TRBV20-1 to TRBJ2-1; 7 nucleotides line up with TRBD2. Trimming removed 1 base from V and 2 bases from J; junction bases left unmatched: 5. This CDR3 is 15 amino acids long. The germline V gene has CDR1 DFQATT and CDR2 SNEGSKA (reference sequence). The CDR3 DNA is TGCAGTGCTAGAGCGGCGGGGGAGGCCTACAATGAGCAGTTCTTC. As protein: CSARAAGEAYNEQFF.

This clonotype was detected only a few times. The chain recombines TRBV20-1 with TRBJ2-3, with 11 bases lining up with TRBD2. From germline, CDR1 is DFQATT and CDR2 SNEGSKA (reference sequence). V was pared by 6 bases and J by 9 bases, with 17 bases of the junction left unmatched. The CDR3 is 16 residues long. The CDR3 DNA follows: TGCAGTGCCGGGCCTCTAGCGGGAGGCCCCCAGATGACGCAGTATTTT. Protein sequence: CSAGPLAGGPQMTQYF.

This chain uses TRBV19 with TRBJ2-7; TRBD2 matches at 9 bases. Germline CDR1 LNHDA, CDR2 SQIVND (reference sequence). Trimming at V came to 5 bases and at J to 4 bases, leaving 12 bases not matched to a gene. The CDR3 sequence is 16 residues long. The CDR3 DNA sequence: TGTGCCAGTAGTGGCTACCCGACTAGCGGTTTGTACGAGCAGTACTTC. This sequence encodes CASSGYPTSGLYEQYF.

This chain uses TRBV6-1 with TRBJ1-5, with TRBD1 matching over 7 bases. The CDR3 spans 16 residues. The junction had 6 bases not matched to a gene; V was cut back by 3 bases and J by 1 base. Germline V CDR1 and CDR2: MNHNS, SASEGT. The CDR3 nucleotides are TGTGCCAGCAGTGATCGAGACAGGGCAAGCAATCAGCCCCAGCATTTT. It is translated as CASSDRDRASNQPQHF.

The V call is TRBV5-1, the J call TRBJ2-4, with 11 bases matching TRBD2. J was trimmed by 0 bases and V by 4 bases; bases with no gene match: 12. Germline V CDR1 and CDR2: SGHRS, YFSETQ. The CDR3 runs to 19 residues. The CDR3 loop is CASSKGLADAGLAKNIQYF. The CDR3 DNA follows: TGCGCCAGCAGCAAGGGACTAGCGGACGCCGGTCTAGCCAAAAACATTCAGTACTTC.